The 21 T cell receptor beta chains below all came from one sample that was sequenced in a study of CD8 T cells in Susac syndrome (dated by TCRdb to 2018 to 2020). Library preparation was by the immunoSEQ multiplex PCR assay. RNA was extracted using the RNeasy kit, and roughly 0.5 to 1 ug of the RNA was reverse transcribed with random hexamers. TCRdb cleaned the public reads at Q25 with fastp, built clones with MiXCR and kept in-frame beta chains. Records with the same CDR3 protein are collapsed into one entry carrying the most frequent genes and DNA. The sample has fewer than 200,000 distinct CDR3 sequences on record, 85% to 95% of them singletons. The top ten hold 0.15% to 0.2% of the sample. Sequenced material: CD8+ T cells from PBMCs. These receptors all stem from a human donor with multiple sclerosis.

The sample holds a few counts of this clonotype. The CDR3 DNA reads TGCAGCGTCTTGGGCCCGGTGGCCTATGGCTACACCTTC. Its translation: CSVLGPVAYGYTF. The chain is built from TRBV29-1 and TRBJ1-2; D call uncertain. V gave up 6 bases and J gave up 4 bases, with 15 bases separating them. Germline values: CDR1 SQVTM, CDR2 ANQGSEA. This CDR3 has 13 residues.

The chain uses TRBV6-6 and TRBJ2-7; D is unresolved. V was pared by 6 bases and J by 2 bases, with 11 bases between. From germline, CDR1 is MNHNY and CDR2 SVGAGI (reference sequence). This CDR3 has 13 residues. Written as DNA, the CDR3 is TGTGCCAGCAGCATTTCTGGGACCTACGAGCAGTACTTC. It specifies CASSISGTYEQYF.

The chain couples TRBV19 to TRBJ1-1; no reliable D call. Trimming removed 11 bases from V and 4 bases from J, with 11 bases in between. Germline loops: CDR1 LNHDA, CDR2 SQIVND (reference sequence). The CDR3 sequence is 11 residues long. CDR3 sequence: CAVREGTEAFF. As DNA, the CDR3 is TGTGCCGTCCGGGAGGGCACTGAAGCTTTCTTT.

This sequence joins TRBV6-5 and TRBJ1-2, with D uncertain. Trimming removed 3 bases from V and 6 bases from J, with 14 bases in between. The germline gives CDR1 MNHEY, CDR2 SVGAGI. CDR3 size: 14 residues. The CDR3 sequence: CASSYAATSNGYTF. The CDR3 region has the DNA TGTGCCAGCAGTTATGCCGCGACAAGCAATGGCTACACCTTC.

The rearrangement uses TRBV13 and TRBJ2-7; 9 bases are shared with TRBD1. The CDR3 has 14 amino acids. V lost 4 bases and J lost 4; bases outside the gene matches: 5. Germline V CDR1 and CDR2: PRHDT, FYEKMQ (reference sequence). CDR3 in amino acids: CASSSHRGRYEQYF. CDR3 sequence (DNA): TGTGCCAGCAGCTCCCACAGGGGGCGTTACGAGCAGTACTTC.

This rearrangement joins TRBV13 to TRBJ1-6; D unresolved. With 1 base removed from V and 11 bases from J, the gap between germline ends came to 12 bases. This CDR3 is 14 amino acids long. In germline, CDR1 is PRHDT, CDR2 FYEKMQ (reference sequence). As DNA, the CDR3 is TGTGCCAGCAGCTTAGCCGAGATCAGTCCACCCCTCCACTTT. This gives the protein CASSLAEISPPLHF. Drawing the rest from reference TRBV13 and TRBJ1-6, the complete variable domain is AAGVIQSPRHLIKEKRETATLKCYPIPRHDTVYWYQQGPGQDPQFLISFYEKMQSDKGSIPDRFSAQQFSDYHSELNMSSLELGDSALYFCASSLAEISPPLHFGNGTRLTVT.

CDR3 amino acids: CAIDDRGNSPLHF. CDR3 DNA sequence: TGTGCCATTGACGACAGGGGGAATTCACCCCTCCACTTT. This rearrangement joins TRBV7-9 to TRBJ1-6; 9 nucleotides match TRBD1. This CDR3 has 13 residues. V trimming: 10 bases; J trimming: 7 bases; junction bases outside the gene matches: 5. Looked up from germline, CDR1 is SEHNR and CDR2 is FQNEAQ (reference sequence). Supplemented by reference TRBV7-9 and TRBJ1-6, the full variable domain reads DTGVSQNPRHKITKRGQNVTFRCDPISEHNRLYWYRQTLGQGPEFLTYFQNEAQLEKSRLLSDRFSAERPKGSFSTLEIQRTEQGDSAMYLCAIDDRGNSPLHFGNGTRLTVT.

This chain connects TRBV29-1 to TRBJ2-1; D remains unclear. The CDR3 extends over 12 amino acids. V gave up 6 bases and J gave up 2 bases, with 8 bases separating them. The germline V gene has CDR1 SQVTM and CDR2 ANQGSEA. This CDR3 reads CSVPLPYNEQFF. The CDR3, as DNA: TGCAGCGTCCCCCTCCCCTACAATGAGCAGTTCTTC.

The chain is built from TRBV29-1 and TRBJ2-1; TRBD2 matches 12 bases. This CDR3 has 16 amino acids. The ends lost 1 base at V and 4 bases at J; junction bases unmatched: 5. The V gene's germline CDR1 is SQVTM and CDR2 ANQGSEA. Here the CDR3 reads CSVEGLAGGFYNEQFF. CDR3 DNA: TGCAGCGTTGAAGGTCTAGCGGGAGGGTTTTACAATGAGCAGTTCTTC.

The DNA for the CDR3 is TGTGCCAGCAGCTTTGCCGGTACCTACGAGCAGTACTTC. Its protein product is CASSFAGTYEQYF. The chain carries TRBV5-6 and TRBJ2-7; D unresolved. Germline CDR1 is SGHDT and CDR2 is YYEEEE. The CDR3 length is 13 residues. Trimming left V 2 bases short and J 2 bases short, with 8 bases between.

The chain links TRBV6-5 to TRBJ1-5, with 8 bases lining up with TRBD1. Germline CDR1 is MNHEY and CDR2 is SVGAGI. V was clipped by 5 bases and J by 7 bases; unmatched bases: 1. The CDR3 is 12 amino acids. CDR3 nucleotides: TGTGCCAGCAGTACAGGGGGACAGCCCCAGCATTTT. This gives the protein CASSTGGQPQHF.

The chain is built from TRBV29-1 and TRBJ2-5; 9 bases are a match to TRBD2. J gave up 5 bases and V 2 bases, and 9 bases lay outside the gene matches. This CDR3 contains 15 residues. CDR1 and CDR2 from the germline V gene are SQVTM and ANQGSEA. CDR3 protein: CSVENPSGTLETQYF. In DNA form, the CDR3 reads TGCAGCGTTGAAAACCCTAGCGGGACGTTGGAGACCCAGTACTTC.

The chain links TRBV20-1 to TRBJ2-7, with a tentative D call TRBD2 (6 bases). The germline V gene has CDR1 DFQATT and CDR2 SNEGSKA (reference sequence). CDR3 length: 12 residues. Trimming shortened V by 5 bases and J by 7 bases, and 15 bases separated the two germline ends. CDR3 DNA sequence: TGCAGTGCTCGTGTTGCGGGGATGGAGCAGTACTTC. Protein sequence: CSARVAGMEQYF.

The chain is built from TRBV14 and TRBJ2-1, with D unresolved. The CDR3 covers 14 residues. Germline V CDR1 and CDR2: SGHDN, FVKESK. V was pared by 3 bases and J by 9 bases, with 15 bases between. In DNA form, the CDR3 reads TGTGCCAGCAGCCACCCTAAGACGGCTCCTGAGCAGTTCTTC. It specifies CASSHPKTAPEQFF. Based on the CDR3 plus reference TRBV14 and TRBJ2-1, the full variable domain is EAGVTQFPSHSVIEKGQTVTLRCDPISGHDNLYWYRRVMGKEIKFLLHFVKESKQDESGMPNNRFLAERTGGTYSTLKVQPAELEDSGVYFCASSHPKTAPEQFFGPGTRLTVL.

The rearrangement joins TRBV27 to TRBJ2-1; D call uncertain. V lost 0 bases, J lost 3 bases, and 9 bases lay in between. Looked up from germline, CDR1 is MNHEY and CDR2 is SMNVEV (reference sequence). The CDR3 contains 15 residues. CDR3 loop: CASSLSGSGYNEQFF. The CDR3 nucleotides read TGTGCCAGCAGTTTATCTGGGTCGGGCTACAATGAGCAGTTCTTC.

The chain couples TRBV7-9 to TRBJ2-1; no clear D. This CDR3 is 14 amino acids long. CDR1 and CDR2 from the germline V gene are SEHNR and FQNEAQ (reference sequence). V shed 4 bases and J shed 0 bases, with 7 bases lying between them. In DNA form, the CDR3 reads TGTGCCAGCAGCTCAGCCCGCTCCTACAATGAGCAGTTCTTC. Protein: CASSSARSYNEQFF.

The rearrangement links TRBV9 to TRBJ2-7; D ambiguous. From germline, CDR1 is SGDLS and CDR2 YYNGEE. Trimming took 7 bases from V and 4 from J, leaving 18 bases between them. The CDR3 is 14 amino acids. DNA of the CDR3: TGTGCCAGCGGGTCCGGTGGGCACGGTTACGAGCAGTACTTC. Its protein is CASGSGGHGYEQYF. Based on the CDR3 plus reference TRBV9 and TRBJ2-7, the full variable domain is DSGVTQTPKHLITATGQRVTLRCSPRSGDLSVYWYQQSLDQGLQFLIQYYNGEERAKGNILERFSAQQFPDLHSELNLSSLELGDSALYFCASGSGGHGYEQYFGPGTRLTVT.

The CDR3 loop reads CAWRTPRTSGRTSAYEQYF. Here the CDR3 DNA reads TGTGCCTGGAGGACTCCGCGGACTAGCGGGAGAACTTCGGCGTACGAGCAGTACTTC. The chain has TRBV30 and TRBJ2-7; 13 nucleotides match TRBD2. V lost 3 bases, J lost 4 bases, and 18 bases stayed unmatched. From germline, CDR1 is GTSNPN and CDR2 SVGIG (reference sequence). This CDR3 comprises 19 residues. Supplemented by reference TRBV30 and TRBJ2-7, the full variable domain reads SQTIHQWPATLVQPVGSPLSLECTVEGTSNPNLYWYRQAAGRGLQLLFYSVGIGQISSEVPQNLSASRPQDRQFILSSKKLLLSDSGFYLCAWRTPRTSGRTSAYEQYFGPGTRLTVT.

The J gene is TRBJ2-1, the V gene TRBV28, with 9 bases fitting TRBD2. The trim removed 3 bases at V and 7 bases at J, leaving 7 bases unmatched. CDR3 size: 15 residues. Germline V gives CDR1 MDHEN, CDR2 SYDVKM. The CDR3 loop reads CASSFASGAGNEQFF. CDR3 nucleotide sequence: TGTGCCAGCAGTTTCGCTAGCGGGGCGGGGAATGAGCAGTTCTTC.

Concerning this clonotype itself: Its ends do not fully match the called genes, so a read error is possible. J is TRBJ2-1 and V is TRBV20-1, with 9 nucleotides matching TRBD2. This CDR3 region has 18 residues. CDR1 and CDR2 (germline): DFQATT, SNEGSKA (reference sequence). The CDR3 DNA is TGCAGTGCTAGAGTGGGTAGCGGGGGCTCCTGTTCCTGCAATGAGCAGTTCTTC. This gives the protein CSARVGSGGSCSCNEQFF.

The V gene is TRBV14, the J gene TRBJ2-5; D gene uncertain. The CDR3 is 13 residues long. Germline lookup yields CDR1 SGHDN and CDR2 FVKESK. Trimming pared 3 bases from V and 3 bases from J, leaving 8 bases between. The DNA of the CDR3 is TGTGCCAGCAGCCAGGCGTTAGAAGAGACCCAGTACTTC. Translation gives CASSQALEETQYF. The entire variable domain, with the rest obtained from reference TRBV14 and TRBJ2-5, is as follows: EAGVTQFPSHSVIEKGQTVTLRCDPISGHDNLYWYRRVMGKEIKFLLHFVKESKQDESGMPNNRFLAERTGGTYSTLKVQPAELEDSGVYFCASSQALEETQYFGPGTRLLVL.